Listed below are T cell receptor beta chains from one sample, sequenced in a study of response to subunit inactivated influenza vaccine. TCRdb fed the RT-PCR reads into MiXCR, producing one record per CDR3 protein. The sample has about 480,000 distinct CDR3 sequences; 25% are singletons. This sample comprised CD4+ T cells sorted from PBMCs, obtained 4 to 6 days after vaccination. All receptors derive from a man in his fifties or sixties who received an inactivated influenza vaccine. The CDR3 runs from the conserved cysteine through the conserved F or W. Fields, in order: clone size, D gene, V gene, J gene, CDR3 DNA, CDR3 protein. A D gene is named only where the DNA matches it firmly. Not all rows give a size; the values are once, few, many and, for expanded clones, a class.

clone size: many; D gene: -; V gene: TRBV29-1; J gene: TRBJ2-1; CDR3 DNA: TGCAGCGTTGAACTTTCGGGGAACTACAATGAGCAGTTCTTC; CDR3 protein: CSVELSGNYNEQFF
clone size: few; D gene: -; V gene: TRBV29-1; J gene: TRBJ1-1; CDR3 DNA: TGCAGCGTTGAAAAAGGACAGATGAACACTGAAGCTTTCTTT; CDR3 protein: CSVEKGQMNTEAFF
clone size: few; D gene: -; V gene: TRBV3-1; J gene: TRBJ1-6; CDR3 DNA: TGTGCCAGCAGCCAAGGGCAGGTCAATTCACCCCTCCACTTT; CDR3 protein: CASSQGQVNSPLHF
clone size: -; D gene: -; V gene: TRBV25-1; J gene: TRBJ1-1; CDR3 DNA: TGTGCCAGCAGTGAATCAAGGGGCAGGGGATTCACTGAAGCTTTCTTT; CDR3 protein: CASSESRGRGFTEAFF
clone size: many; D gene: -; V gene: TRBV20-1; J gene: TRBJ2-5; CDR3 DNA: TGCAGTGCTAGAGCTCCGCGGACCCAAGAGACCCAGTACTTC; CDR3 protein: CSARAPRTQETQYF
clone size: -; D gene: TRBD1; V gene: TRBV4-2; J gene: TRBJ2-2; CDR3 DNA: TGTGCCAGCAGTTTTAGGACAGGGGGAAATTCCGGGGAGCTGTTTTTT; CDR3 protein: CASSFRTGGNSGELFF
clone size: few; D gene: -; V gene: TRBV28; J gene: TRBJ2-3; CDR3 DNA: TGTGCCAGCAGTTTTTCCTTTACCGGGCTACGGGACACAGATACGCAGTATTTT; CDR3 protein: CASSFSFTGLRDTDTQYF
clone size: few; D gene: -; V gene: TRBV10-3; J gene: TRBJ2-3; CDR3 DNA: TGTGCCATCCGTAGGGGTACCGGGCCAGATACGCAGTATTTT; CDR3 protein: CAIRRGTGPDTQYF
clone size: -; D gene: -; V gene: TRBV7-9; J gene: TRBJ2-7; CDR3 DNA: TGTGCCAGCAGCCCCCCCGCCTCCAACGAGCAGTACTTC; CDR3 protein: CASSPPASNEQYF
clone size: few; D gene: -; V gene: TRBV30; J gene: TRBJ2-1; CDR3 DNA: TGTGCCTGGAGTGTCGTGAGTGAGCAGTTCTTC; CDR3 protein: CAWSVVSEQFF
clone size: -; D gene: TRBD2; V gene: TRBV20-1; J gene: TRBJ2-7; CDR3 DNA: TGCAGTGGAACCTTAGCGGGGGGCTCCTACGAGCAGTACTTC; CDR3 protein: CSGTLAGGSYEQYF
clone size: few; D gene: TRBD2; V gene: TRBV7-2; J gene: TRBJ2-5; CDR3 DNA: TGTGCCAGCAGCCTGACTAGCGGGAGTCAGACCCAGTACTTC; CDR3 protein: CASSLTSGSQTQYF
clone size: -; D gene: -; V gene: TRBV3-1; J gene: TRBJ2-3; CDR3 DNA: TGTGCCAGCAGCCAAGATTACGCAGGACCAGATACGCAGTATTTT; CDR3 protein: CASSQDYAGPDTQYF
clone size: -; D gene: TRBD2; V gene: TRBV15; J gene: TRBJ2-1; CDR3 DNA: TGTGCCACCAAACTAGCGGATCGAAACAATGAGCAGTTCTTC; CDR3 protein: CATKLADRNNEQFF
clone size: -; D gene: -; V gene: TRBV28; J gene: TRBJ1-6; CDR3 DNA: TGTGCCAGCAGTTTTCTATCATTTAATTCACCCCTCCACTTT; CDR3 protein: CASSFLSFNSPLHF
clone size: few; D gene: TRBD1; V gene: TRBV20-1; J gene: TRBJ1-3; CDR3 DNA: TGCAGTGCTAGAGATGGGACAGGCTCTGGAAACACCATATATTTT; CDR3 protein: CSARDGTGSGNTIYF
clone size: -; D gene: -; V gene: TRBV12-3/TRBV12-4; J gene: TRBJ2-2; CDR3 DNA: TGTGCCAGCTTGCCCGGGGCCGGGGAGCTGTTTTTT; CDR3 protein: CASLPGAGELFF
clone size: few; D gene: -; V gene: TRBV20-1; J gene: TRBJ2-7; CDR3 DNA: TGCAGTGCTAGAGATGCCGACAGCTCCTACGAGCAGTACTTC; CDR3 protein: CSARDADSSYEQYF
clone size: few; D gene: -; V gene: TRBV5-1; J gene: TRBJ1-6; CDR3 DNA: TGCGCCAGCAGCTTCGCCGGACTCAGGGATTCACCCCTCCACTTT; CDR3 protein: CASSFAGLRDSPLHF
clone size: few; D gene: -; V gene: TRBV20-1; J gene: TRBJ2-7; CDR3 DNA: TGCAGTGCCGATTTTCGTCCCCACGAGCAGTACTTC; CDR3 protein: CSADFRPHEQYF
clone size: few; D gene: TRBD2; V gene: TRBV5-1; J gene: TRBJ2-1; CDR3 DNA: TGCGCCAGCAGCTTTACTAGCGGGATCTCCTACAATGAGCAGTTCTTC; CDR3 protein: CASSFTSGISYNEQFF
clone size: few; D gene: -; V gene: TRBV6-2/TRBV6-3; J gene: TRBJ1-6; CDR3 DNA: TGTGCCAGCACCCAGAGGATTGATTCACCCCTCCACTTT; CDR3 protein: CASTQRIDSPLHF
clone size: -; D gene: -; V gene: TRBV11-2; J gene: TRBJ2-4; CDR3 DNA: TGTGCCAGCAGCTTAGATCCCTTTTCAGGGTTTGAGTACTTC; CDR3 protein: CASSLDPFSGFEYF
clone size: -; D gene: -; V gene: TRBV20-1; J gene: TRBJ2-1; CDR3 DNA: TGCAGTGCTAGAGACCCCTTGACTAGACGTGAGCAGTTCTTC; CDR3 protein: CSARDPLTRREQFF
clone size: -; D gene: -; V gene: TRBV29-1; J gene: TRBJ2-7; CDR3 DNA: TGCAGCGTTTACCCCAAAACAGGGAACTACGAGCAGTACTTC; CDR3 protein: CSVYPKTGNYEQYF
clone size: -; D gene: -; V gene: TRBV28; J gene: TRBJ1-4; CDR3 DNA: TGTGCCAGCAGTCTGGCGGGGTCGGGGAATGAAAAACTGTTTTTT; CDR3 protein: CASSLAGSGNEKLFF